The 29 T cell receptor beta chains below all came from one sample that was sequenced in a study of OX40 agonist ivuxolimab in advanced cancers. The assay was immunoSEQ multiplex PCR, and TCRdb's table has in-frame clones only and misses some. This table holds 95,000 to 100,000 clones, 90% found once. This specimen consisted of CD4+ or CD8+ T cells sorted from blood, obtained in a trial of the OX40 agonist ivuxolimab. The source is an adult with an advanced solid tumor such as melanoma, head and neck, liver or kidney cancer.

The chain uses TRBV27 and TRBJ1-5; TRBD1 agrees at 10 bases. The CDR3 is 14 residues long. V dropped 6 bases and J dropped 9; count of bases not matched to a gene: 8. Per germline, CDR1 MNHEY and CDR2 SMNVEV (reference sequence). In nucleotides, the CDR3 is TGTGCCAGCAGACAGGACAGGGGGGTCCTGCCCCAGCATTTT. Protein product: CASRQDRGVLPQHF.

The chain recombines TRBV11-3 with TRBJ2-3, with TRBD1 matching 9 bases. The CDR3 covers 16 residues. CDR1 and CDR2 from the germline V gene are SGHNT and YENEEA. The junction had 10 bases not matched to a gene; V was cut back by 4 bases and J by 5 bases. CDR3 sequence: CASSSGVGTGRDTQYF. CDR3 sequence (DNA): TGTGCCAGCAGCTCGGGGGTTGGGACAGGGAGAGATACGCAGTATTTT.

This clone was seen only once. This chain uses TRBV4-3 with TRBJ2-3, with D possibly being TRBD1 (6 bases). Per the germline V gene, CDR1 is LGHNA and CDR2 is YSLEER. The ends were cut back, 0 bases at V and 0 bases at J, with 10 bases in the middle. This CDR3 region has 16 residues. Here the CDR3 reads CASSQDDGQSTDTQYF. In DNA form, the CDR3 reads TGCGCCAGCAGCCAAGACGACGGACAGAGCACAGATACGCAGTATTTT.

This chain connects TRBV5-6 to TRBJ1-1; D is unresolved. With 1 base removed from V and 3 bases from J, the gap between germline ends came to 16 bases. The CDR3 covers 16 residues. Germline lookup yields CDR1 SGHDT and CDR2 YYEEEE. CDR3 sequence reads: CASSLSPGISYTEAFF. Written as DNA, the CDR3 is TGTGCCAGCAGCTTGTCGCCGGGAATATCATACACTGAAGCTTTCTTT.

The rearrangement links TRBV19 to TRBJ2-2, with 7 bases lining up with TRBD2. J was trimmed by 7 bases and V by 3 bases; bases with no gene match: 11. This CDR3 is built from 16 residues. Germline V gene sequence: CDR1 LNHDA, CDR2 SQIVND (reference sequence). CDR3 protein: CASSIFAGDVGGELFF. The CDR3 DNA follows: TGTGCCAGTAGTATTTTTGCGGGAGACGTTGGCGGGGAGCTGTTTTTT. Full variable domain (rest looked up from reference TRBV19 and TRBJ2-2): DGGITQSPKYLFRKEGQNVTLSCEQNLNHDAMYWYRQDPGQGLRLIYYSQIVNDFQKGDIAEGYSVSREKKESFPLTVTSAQKNPTAFYLCASSIFAGDVGGELFFGEGSRLTVL.

This clone was picked up one time. CDR3 sequence reads: CASSLGRGAAYGYTF. The CDR3, as DNA: TGTGCCAGCAGCTTAGGCCGGGGGGCGGCCTATGGCTACACCTTC. The J gene is TRBJ1-2, the V gene TRBV7-2; tentative D call: TRBD1 (6 bases). The CDR3 is 15 amino acids. Looked up from germline, CDR1 is SGHTA and CDR2 is FQGNSA. V was pared by 1 base and J by 4 bases, with 13 bases between. Full variable domain (missing parts from reference TRBV7-2 and TRBJ1-2): GAGVSQSPSNKVTEKGKDVELRCDPISGHTALYWYRQSLGQGLEFLIYFQGNSAPDKSGLPSDRFSAERTGGSVSTLTIQRTQQEDSAVYLCASSLGRGAAYGYTFGSGTRLTVV.

The genes are TRBV15 and TRBJ2-7; D may be TRBD1 (6 bases). CDR1 is LNHNV and CDR2 is YYDKDF in the germline V gene (reference sequence). The CDR3 length is 14 residues. V was shortened by 0 bases and J by 5 bases, with 11 bases between the two germline ends. The CDR3: CATSRDGGYNEQYF. CDR3 DNA sequence: TGTGCCACCAGCAGAGATGGGGGCTACAACGAGCAGTACTTC.

The chain has TRBV7-2 and TRBJ2-7, with D possibly matching TRBD2 (6 bases). The CDR3 has 15 residues. Germline CDR1 and CDR2: SGHTA and FQGNSA. The V end lost 1 base, the J end lost 2 bases, and 12 bases lay between the germline ends. The CDR3 sequence is CASSLGGGATYEQYF. The CDR3 DNA sequence: TGTGCCAGCAGCTTAGGAGGCGGGGCTACCTACGAGCAGTACTTC.

A few counts support this clone. J is TRBJ1-5 and V is TRBV18, with 10 bases that match TRBD1. V lost 6 bases, J lost 2 bases, and 4 bases stayed unmatched. This CDR3 is 15 amino acids long. Germline CDR1 is KGHSH and CDR2 is LQKENI. As DNA, the CDR3 is TGTGCCAGCTCCCTAGGACAGGGGGGCAATCAGCCCCAGCATTTT. This codes for CASSLGQGGNQPQHF.

This rearrangement joins TRBV2 to TRBJ2-2; tentatively, D is TRBD2 (5 bases). Trimming cost V 4 bases and J 2 bases, with 11 bases left between them. This CDR3 contains 15 residues. Per germline, CDR1 SNHLY and CDR2 FYNNEI. The CDR3 here is CASSVLRANTGELFF. The CDR3, as DNA: TGTGCCAGCAGTGTATTGAGGGCCAACACCGGGGAGCTGTTTTTT.

This rearrangement joins TRBV2 to TRBJ1-2; D call uncertain. Germline V lookup: CDR1 SNHLY, CDR2 FYNNEI. V was clipped by 7 bases and J by 4 bases, with 10 bases between them. The CDR3 runs to 12 residues. CDR3 sequence: CASTTEPYGYTF. Here the CDR3 DNA reads TGTGCCAGCACGACTGAACCCTATGGCTACACCTTC.

The V call is TRBV4-1, the J call TRBJ1-2, with 7 positions matching TRBD1. The CDR3 has 15 amino acids. The V and J ends lost 3 bases and 1 base, in that order; junction bases with no gene match: 5. The germline V gene encodes CDR1 MGHRA and CDR2 YSYEKL. CDR3 sequence (DNA): TGCGCCAGCAGCCAGGGTAGGGACAGTAACTATGGCTACACCTTC. It yields the protein CASSQGRDSNYGYTF.

The rearrangement links TRBV30 to TRBJ1-4; TRBD1 might be the D (6 bases). The germline CDR1 and CDR2 sequences are GTSNPN and SVGIG (reference sequence). The CDR3 covers 14 residues. Deletions cut 4 bases from V and 2 bases from J, with 11 bases between. The CDR3 region is CAWNLRGTNEKLFF. The CDR3 region has the DNA TGTGCCTGGAACCTCAGGGGTACTAATGAAAAACTGTTTTTT. Full variable domain (rest looked up from reference TRBV30 and TRBJ1-4): SQTIHQWPATLVQPVGSPLSLECTVEGTSNPNLYWYRQAAGRGLQLLFYSVGIGQISSEVPQNLSASRPQDRQFILSSKKLLLSDSGFYLCAWNLRGTNEKLFFGSGTQLSVL.

This clone was detected only once. The CDR3 region is CATSKDRGAYEQYF. The DNA for the CDR3 is TGTGCCACCAGCAAGGACAGGGGAGCCTACGAGCAGTACTTC. J is TRBJ2-7 and V is TRBV15, with 9 bases lining up with TRBD1. Germline CDR1 reads LNHNV; CDR2 reads YYDKDF (reference sequence). This CDR3 has 14 amino acids. The V and J ends lost 4 bases and 2 bases, in that order; junction bases with no gene match: 3. Combining the CDR3 with reference TRBV15 and TRBJ2-7 gives the whole variable domain DAMVIQNPRYQVTQFGKPVTLSCSQTLNHNVMYWYQQKSSQAPKLLFHYYDKDFNNEADTPDNFQSRRPNTSFCFLDIRSPGLGDTAMYLCATSKDRGAYEQYFGPGTRLTVT.

The rearrangement uses TRBV15 and TRBJ2-7; no definite D call. V was clipped by 1 base and J by 3 bases, with 7 bases between them. The CDR3 length is 13 residues. The germline V gene encodes CDR1 LNHNV and CDR2 YYDKDF (reference sequence). DNA of the CDR3: TGTGCCACCAGCAGAGGCGAAAACTACGAGCAGTACTTC. Translating gives CATSRGENYEQYF.

The rearrangement uses TRBV29-1 and TRBJ1-1, with 9 bases lining up with TRBD1. Losses at the gene ends were 7 bases for V and 3 bases for J; bases not matched to a gene: 6. Per germline, CDR1 SQVTM and CDR2 ANQGSEA. The CDR3 extends over 13 amino acids. The CDR3 DNA sequence: TGCAGCGGGGGACAGGGAGGGGACACTGAAGCTTTCTTT. Translating gives CSGGQGGDTEAFF.

This clone appeared a few times. The chain recombines TRBV29-1 with TRBJ1-1; 7 bases align to TRBD1. V gave up 7 bases and J gave up 2 bases; unmatched junction bases: 7. This CDR3 spans 13 amino acids. Germline values: CDR1 SQVTM, CDR2 ANQGSEA. CDR3 coding DNA: TGCAGCGCCATGCAGGGGGTTAACACTGAAGCTTTCTTT. Its translation is CSAMQGVNTEAFF. Full variable domain (rest looked up from reference TRBV29-1 and TRBJ1-1): SAVISQKPSRDICQRGTSLTIQCQVDSQVTMMFWYRQQPGQSLTLIATANQGSEATYESGFVIDKFPISRPNLTFSTLTVSNMSPEDSSIYLCSAMQGVNTEAFFGQGTRLTVV.

The rearrangement uses TRBV10-3 and TRBJ2-7; TRBD2 agrees at 9 bases. CDR1 and CDR2 from the germline V gene are ENHRY and SYGVKD. This CDR3 contains 15 residues. The V segment lost 6 bases and the J segment 3 bases; nucleotides outside the gene matches: 9. Here the CDR3 DNA reads TGTGCCATCAGAAGGGCGGGGGGGGCTGGCTACGAGCAGTACTTC. Translating gives CAIRRAGGAGYEQYF.

This clone occurred once. The chain has TRBV19 and TRBJ2-5; D not resolved. Germline assignment: CDR1 LNHDA and CDR2 SQIVND (reference sequence). V lost 3 bases and J lost 5, with 10 bases in between. This CDR3 has 13 residues. In DNA form, the CDR3 reads TGTGCCAGTAGTATCGGAAGGCGTGAGACCCAGTACTTC. It is translated as CASSIGRRETQYF.

The rearrangement links TRBV10-3 to TRBJ2-3; no firm D call. The CDR3 spans 14 residues. Per germline, CDR1 ENHRY and CDR2 SYGVKD. V lost 2 bases, J lost 0 bases, and 6 bases lay in between. The CDR3 loop is CAISEGRSTDTQYF. CDR3 bases: TGTGCCATCAGTGAGGGTCGTAGCACAGATACGCAGTATTTT.

The chain joins TRBV7-2 to TRBJ1-1; D unresolved. This CDR3 region has 15 residues. The germline CDR1 and CDR2 sequences are SGHTA and FQGNSA. V was cut by 5 bases and J by 0 bases, with 13 bases left in between. The CDR3 loop is CASSLTADMNTEAFF. CDR3 in DNA: TGTGCCAGCAGCCTCACAGCAGATATGAACACTGAAGCTTTCTTT.

The gene calls are TRBV19 and TRBJ1-2; 10 bases are shared with TRBD1. The trim removed 6 bases at V and 7 bases at J, leaving 8 bases unmatched. CDR3 size: 14 residues. Germline V CDR1 and CDR2: LNHDA, SQIVND (reference sequence). In DNA form, the CDR3 reads TGTGCCAGTAGACGACCGACAGGGGGCTCTGGCTACACCTTC. It encodes CASRRPTGGSGYTF.

The V and J genes are TRBV15 and TRBJ2-7, with D maybe TRBD2 (5 bases). The CDR3 length is 14 residues. With 1 base removed from V and 5 bases from J, the gap between germline ends came to 12 bases. The germline V gene has CDR1 LNHNV and CDR2 YYDKDF (reference sequence). CDR3 loop: CATSRVGPGNEQYF. The CDR3 DNA sequence: TGTGCCACCAGCAGAGTGGGCCCCGGGAACGAGCAGTACTTC.

The CDR3 DNA follows: TGTGCCAGCAGCTGGGGACTAGCGGGAGTCAATGAGCAGTTCTTC. Protein product: CASSWGLAGVNEQFF. This sequence joins TRBV6-5 and TRBJ2-1; 14 nucleotides line up with TRBD2. V lost 6 bases to trimming and J lost 6 bases; unmatched junction nucleotides: 4. Per the germline V gene, CDR1 is MNHEY and CDR2 is SVGAGI. The CDR3 loop spans 15 amino acids.

The count of this clone is one. The DNA for the CDR3 is TGTGCCAGCAGCCCAGGGGGCGGGAGGACAGATACGCAGTATTTT. Translated: CASSPGGGRTDTQYF. The chain has TRBV11-3 and TRBJ2-3; D is tentatively TRBD1 or TRBD2 (8 bases each). Germline values: CDR1 SGHNT, CDR2 YENEEA. The CDR3 spans 15 residues. The germline V and J ends were trimmed by 5 bases and 3 bases, with 15 bases remaining between them.

CDR3 residues: CAISETSYSYEQYF. As DNA, the CDR3 is TGTGCCATCAGTGAGACATCTTACTCCTACGAGCAGTACTTC. The chain uses TRBV10-3 and TRBJ2-7; D is unclear. The CDR3 consists of 14 residues. Germline CDR1 ENHRY, CDR2 SYGVKD. V was clipped by 2 bases and J by 0 bases, with 8 bases between them.

The chain combines TRBV7-9 with TRBJ1-2; no firm D call. V lost 5 bases and J 5 bases, leaving 18 bases between the germline ends. Germline V gene data show CDR1 as SEHNR and CDR2 as FQNEAQ (reference sequence). The CDR3 consists of 15 residues. CDR3 bases: TGTGCCAGCAGCCCCGATGGCGTGCCCCGATATGGCTACACCTTC. It specifies CASSPDGVPRYGYTF. Supplemented by reference TRBV7-9 and TRBJ1-2, the full variable domain reads DTGVSQNPRHKITKRGQNVTFRCDPISEHNRLYWYRQTLGQGPEFLTYFQNEAQLEKSRLLSDRFSAERPKGSFSTLEIQRTEQGDSAMYLCASSPDGVPRYGYTFGSGTRLTVV.

This clone was counted a single time. The chain employs TRBV11-3 and TRBJ2-5; TRBD2 matches at 8 bases. The germline CDR1 and CDR2 sequences are SGHNT and YENEEA. The CDR3 totals 15 residues. J was trimmed by 3 bases and V by 1 base; bases with no gene match: 4. CDR3 nucleotides: TGTGCCAGCAGCTTAGCCGGGACTAGAGAAGAGACCCAGTACTTC. The encoded protein is CASSLAGTREETQYF.

The chain links TRBV11-3 to TRBJ2-5; D unclear. Trimming took off 0 bases at V and 7 bases at J, with 9 bases between the two ends. Germline V gene sequence: CDR1 SGHNT, CDR2 YENEEA. CDR3 size: 13 residues. The chain's CDR3 is CASSLDSLVTQYF. CDR3 nucleotides: TGTGCCAGCAGCTTAGACAGCCTCGTGACCCAGTACTTC.